This T cell receptor beta chain was obtained from a study of CD8 T cells in Susac syndrome. The study, taken as a whole, reports: The CD4+ T cell repertoires that were profiled in Susac syndrome showed no clonal expansion.

Random hexamers were used to reverse transcribe the RNA input (about 0.5 to 1 ug). A multiplex approach, immunoSEQ multiplex PCR, amplified TCR beta CDR3 across 54 Vbeta and 13 Jbeta. TCRdb reanalysed the immunoSEQ multiplex PCR reads using MiXCR and keeps one entry per CDR3 protein. The table includes some 190,000 distinct CDR3 sequences, about 95% detected once. The CDR3 is 15 amino acids. Germline lookup yields CDR1 LGHNA and CDR2 YSLEER. With V trimmed by 4 bases and J by 4 bases, 6 bases remained unmatched. Comments on this clonotype: Its antigen is unknown.

The sequencing input was CD4+ T cells from PBMCs. The receptor comes from a human donor with Susac syndrome. The chain joins TRBV4-3 to TRBJ1-4, with TRBD1 matching over 7 bases. The CDR3 DNA reads TGCGCCAGCAGCCCAGGGGACAGAGATAATGAAAAACTGTTTTTT. Amino acids: CASSPGDRDNEKLFF.